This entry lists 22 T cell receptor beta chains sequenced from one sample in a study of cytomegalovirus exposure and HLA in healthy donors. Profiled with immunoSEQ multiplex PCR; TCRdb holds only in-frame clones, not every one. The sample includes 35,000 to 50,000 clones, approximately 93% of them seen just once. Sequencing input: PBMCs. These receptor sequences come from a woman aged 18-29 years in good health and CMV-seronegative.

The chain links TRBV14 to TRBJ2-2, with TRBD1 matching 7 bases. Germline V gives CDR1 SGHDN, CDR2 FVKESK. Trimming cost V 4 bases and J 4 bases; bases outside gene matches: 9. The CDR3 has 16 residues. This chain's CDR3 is CASSPLGQPGTGELFF. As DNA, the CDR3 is TGTGCCAGCAGCCCCCTGGGACAGCCGGGCACCGGGGAGCTGTTTTTT.

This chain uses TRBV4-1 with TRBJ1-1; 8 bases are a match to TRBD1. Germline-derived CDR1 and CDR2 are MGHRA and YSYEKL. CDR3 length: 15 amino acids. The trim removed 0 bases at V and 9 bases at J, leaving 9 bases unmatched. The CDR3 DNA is TGCGCCAGCAGCCAAGAAGACAGGGGAGGCCTTCAAGCTTTCTTT. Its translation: CASSQEDRGGLQAFF.

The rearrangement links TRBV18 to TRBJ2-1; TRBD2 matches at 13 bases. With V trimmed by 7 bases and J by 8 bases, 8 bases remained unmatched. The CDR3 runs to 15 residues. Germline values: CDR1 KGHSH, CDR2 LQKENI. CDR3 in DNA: TGTGCCAGCTTACGGACTAGCGGGAGTCTCGATGAGCAGTTCTTC. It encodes CASLRTSGSLDEQFF. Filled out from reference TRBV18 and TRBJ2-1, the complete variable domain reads NAGVMQNPRHLVRRRGQEARLRCSPMKGHSHVYWYRQLPEEGLKFMVYLQKENIIDESGMPKERFSAEFPKEGPSILRIQQVVRGDSAAYFCASLRTSGSLDEQFFGPGTRLTVL.

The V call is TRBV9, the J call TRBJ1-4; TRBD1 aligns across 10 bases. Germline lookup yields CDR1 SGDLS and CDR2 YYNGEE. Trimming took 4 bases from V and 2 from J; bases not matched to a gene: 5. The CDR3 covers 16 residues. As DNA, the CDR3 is TGTGCCAGCAGCACCCTGACAGGGGGCACTAATGAAAAACTGTTTTTT. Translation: CASSTLTGGTNEKLFF.

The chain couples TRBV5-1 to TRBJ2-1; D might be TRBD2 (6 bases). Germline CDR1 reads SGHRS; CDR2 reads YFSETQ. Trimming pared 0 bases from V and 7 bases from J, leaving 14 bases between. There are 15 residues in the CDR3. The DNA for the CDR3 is TGCGCCAGCAGCTTGGGGCAGGGAGGAATGAATGAGCAGTTCTTC. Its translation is CASSLGQGGMNEQFF.

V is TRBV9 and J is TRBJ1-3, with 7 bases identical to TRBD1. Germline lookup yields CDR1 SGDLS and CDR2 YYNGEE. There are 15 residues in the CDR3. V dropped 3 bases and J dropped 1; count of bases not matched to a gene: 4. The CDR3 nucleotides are TGTGCCAGCAGCGCCGGACAGGTTTCTGGAAACACCATATATTTT. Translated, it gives CASSAGQVSGNTIYF.

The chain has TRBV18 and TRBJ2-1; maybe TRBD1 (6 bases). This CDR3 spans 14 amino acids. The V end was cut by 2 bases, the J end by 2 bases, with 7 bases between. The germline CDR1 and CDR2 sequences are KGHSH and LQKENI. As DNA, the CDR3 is TGTGCCAGCTCACCAGGGGGCCCCTACAATGAGCAGTTCTTC. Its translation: CASSPGGPYNEQFF.

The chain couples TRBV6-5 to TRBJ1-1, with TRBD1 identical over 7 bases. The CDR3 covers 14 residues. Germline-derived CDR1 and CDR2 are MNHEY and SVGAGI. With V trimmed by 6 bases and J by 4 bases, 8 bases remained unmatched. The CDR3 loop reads CASRLTGFGTEAFF. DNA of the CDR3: TGTGCCAGCAGGCTGACAGGGTTCGGCACTGAAGCTTTCTTT.

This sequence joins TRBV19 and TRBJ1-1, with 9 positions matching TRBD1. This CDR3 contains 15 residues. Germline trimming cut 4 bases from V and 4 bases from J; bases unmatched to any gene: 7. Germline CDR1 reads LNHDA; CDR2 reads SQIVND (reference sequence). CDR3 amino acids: CASSTQGARGTEAFF. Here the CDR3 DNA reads TGTGCCAGTAGTACACAGGGGGCTCGGGGCACTGAAGCTTTCTTT.

The CDR3 nucleotides are TGTGCCAGCAGTAGGGACAGGGACACCTACAATGAGCAGTTCTTC. Translation gives CASSRDRDTYNEQFF. This chain links TRBV6-5 with TRBJ2-1; 9 positions match TRBD1. CDR3 length equals 15 residues. In germline, CDR1 is MNHEY, CDR2 SVGAGI. J gave up 2 bases and V 5 bases, and 4 bases lay outside the gene matches.

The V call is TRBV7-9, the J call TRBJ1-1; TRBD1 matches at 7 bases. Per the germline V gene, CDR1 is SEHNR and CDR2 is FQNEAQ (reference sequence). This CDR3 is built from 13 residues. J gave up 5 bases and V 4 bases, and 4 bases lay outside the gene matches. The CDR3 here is CASSSDRETEAFF. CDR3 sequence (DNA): TGTGCCAGCAGCTCAGACAGGGAGACTGAAGCTTTCTTT.

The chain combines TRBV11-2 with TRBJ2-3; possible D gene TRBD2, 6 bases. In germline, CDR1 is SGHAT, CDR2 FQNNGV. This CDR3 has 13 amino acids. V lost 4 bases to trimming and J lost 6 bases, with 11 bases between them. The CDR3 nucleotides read TGTGCCAGCAGCTCGGGACTTGAGGATACGCAGTATTTT. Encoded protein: CASSSGLEDTQYF.

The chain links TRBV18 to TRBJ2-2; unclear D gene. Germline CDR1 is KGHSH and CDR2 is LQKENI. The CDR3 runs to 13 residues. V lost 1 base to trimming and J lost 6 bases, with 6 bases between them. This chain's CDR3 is CASSPRQSGELFF. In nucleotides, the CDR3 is TGTGCCAGCTCACCACGCCAGTCCGGGGAGCTGTTTTTT.

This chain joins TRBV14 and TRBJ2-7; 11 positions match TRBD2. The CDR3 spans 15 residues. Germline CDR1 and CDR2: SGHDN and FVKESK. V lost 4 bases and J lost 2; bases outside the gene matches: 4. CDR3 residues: CASSPLAGGPYEQYF. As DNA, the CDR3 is TGTGCCAGCAGCCCCTTAGCGGGGGGGCCCTACGAGCAGTACTTC.

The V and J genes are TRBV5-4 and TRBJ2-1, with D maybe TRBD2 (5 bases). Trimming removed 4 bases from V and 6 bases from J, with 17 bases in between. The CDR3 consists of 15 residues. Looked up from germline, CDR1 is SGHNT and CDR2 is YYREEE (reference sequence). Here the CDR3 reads CASSASSFKANEQFF. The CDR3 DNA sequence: TGTGCCAGCAGCGCCTCTAGCTTTAAGGCCAATGAGCAGTTCTTC. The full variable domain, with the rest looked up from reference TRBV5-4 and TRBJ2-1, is ETGVTQSPTHLIKTRGQQVTLRCSSQSGHNTVSWYQQALGQGPQFIFQYYREEENGRGNFPPRFSGLQFPNYSSELNVNALELDDSALYLCASSASSFKANEQFFGPGTRLTVL.

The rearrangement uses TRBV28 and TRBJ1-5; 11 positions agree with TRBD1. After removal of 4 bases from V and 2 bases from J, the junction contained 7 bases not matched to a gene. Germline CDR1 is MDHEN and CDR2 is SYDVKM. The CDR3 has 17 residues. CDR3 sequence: CASSSDPGQGGNQPQHF. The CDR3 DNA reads TGTGCCAGCAGTTCAGATCCGGGACAGGGGGGCAATCAGCCCCAGCATTTT.

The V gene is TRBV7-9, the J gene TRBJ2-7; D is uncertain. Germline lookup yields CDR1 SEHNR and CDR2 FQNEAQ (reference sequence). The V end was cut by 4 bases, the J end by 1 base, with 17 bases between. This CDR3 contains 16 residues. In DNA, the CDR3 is TGTGCCAGCAGCTCTAGAGACCGAACCCTGTCCTACGAGCAGTACTTC. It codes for CASSSRDRTLSYEQYF.

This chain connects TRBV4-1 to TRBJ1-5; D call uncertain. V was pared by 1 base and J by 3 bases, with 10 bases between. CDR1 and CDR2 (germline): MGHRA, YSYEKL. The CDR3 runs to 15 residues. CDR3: CASSQGREFNQPQHF. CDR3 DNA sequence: TGCGCCAGCAGCCAAGGGCGGGAGTTCAATCAGCCCCAGCATTTT.

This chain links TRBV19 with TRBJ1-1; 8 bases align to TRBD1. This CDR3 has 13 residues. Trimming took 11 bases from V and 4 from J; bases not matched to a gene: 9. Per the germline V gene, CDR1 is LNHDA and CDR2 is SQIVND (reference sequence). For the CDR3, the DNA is TGTGCCGGATCGAACAGGGGGGGCACTGAAGCTTTCTTT. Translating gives CAGSNRGGTEAFF.

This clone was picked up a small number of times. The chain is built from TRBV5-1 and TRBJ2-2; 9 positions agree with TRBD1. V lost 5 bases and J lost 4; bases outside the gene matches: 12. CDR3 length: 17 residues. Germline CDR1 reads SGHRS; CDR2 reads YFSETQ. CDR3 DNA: TGCGCCAGCAGGGGACAGGGAGCTCCCCGTTTCACCGGGGAGCTGTTTTTT. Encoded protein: CASRGQGAPRFTGELFF.

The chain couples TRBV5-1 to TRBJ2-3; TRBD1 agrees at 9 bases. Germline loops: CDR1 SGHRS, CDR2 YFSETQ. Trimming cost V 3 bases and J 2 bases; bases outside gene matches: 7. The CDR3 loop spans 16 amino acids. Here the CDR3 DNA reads TGCGCCAGCAGCTCTTCGACAGGGGGATCCACAGATACGCAGTATTTT. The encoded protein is CASSSSTGGSTDTQYF.

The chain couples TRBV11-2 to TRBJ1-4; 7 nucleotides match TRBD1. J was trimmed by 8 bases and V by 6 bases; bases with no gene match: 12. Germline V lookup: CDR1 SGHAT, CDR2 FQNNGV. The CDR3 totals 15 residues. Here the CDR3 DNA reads TGTGCCAGCAGGGGGGCGGGACAGTCAACAGAAAAACTGTTTTTT. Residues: CASRGAGQSTEKLFF.